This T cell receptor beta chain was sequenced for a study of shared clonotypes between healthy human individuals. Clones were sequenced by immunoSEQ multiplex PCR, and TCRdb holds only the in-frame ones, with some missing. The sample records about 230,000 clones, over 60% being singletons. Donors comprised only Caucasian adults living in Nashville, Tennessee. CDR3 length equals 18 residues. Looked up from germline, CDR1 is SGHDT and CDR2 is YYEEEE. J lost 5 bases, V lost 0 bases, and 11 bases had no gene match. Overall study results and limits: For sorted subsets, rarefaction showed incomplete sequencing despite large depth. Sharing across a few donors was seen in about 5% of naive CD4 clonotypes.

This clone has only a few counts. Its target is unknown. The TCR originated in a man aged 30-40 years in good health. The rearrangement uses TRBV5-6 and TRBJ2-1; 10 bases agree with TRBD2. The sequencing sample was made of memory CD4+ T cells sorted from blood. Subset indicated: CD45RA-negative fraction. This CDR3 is CASSLVAGGVVRDNEQFF. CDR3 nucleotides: TGTGCCAGCAGCTTGGTAGCGGGAGGAGTGGTTAGGGACAATGAGCAGTTCTTC.